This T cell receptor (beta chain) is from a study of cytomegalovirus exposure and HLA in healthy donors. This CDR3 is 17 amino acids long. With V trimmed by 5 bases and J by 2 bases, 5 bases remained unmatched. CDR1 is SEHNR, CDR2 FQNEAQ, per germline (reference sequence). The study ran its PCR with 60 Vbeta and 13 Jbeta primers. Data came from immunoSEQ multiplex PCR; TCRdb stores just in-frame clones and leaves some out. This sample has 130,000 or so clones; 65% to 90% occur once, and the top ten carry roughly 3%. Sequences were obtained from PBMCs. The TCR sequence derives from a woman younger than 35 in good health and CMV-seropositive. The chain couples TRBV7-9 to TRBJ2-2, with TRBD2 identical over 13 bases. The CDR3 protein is CASSPLAGGKNTGELFF. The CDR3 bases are TGTGCCAGCAGCCCACTAGCGGGGGGGAAAAACACCGGGGAGCTGTTTTTT.